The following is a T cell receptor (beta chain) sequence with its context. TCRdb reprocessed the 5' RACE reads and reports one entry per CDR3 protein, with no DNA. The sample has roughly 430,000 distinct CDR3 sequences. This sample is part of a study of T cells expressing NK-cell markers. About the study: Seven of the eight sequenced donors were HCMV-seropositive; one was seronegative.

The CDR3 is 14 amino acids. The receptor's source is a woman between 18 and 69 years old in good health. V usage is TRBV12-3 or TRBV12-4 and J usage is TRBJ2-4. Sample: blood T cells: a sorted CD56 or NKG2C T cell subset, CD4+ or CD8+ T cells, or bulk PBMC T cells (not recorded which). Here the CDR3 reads CASSLRADKNIQYF.